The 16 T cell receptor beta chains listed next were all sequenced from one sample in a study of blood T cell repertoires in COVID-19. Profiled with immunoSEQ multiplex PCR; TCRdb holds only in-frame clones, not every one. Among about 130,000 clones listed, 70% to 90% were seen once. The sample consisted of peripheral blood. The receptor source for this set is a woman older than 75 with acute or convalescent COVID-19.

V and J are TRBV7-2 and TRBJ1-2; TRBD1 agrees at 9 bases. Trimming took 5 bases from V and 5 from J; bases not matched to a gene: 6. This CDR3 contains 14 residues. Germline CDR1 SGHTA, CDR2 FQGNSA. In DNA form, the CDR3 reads TGTGCCAGCAGCCAGGACAGGGGTAGTTATGGCTACACCTTC. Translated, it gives CASSQDRGSYGYTF.

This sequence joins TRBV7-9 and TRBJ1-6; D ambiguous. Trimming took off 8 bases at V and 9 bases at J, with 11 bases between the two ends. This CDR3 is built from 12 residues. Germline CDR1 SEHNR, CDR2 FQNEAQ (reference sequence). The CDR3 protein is CASDNSGSPLHF. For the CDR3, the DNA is TGTGCCAGCGACAATTCCGGTTCACCCCTCCACTTT.

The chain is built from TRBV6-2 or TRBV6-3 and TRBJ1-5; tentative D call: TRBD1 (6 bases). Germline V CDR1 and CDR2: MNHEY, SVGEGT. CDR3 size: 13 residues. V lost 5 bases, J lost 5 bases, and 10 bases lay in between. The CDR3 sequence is CASSRGLDQPQHF. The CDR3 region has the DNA TGTGCCAGCAGTAGGGGGTTGGATCAGCCCCAGCATTTT.

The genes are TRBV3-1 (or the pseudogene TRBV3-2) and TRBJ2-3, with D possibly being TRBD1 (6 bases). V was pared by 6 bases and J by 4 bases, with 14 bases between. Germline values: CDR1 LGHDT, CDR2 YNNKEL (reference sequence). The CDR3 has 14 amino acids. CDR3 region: CASSYQQGSDTQYF. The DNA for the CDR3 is TGTGCCAGCAGTTATCAACAGGGATCAGATACGCAGTATTTT.

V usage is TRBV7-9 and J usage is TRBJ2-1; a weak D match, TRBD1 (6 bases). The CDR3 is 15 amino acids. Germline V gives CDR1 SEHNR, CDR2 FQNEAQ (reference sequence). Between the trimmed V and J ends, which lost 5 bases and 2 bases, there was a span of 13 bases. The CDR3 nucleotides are TGTGCCAGCAGCGTCTACCGGGACACCTACAATGAGCAGTTCTTC. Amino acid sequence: CASSVYRDTYNEQFF.

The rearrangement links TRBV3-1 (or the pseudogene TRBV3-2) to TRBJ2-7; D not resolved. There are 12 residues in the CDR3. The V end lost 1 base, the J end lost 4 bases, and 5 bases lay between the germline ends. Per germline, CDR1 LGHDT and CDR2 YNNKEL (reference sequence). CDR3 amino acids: CASSQGGYEQYF. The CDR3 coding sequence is TGTGCCAGCAGCCAAGGAGGTTACGAGCAGTACTTC.

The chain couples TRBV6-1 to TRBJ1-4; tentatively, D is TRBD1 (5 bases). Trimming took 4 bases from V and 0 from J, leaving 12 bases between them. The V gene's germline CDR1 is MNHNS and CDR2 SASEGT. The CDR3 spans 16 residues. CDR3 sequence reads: CASSGQYPATNEKLFF. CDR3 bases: TGTGCCAGCAGTGGACAGTACCCTGCAACTAATGAAAAACTGTTTTTT.

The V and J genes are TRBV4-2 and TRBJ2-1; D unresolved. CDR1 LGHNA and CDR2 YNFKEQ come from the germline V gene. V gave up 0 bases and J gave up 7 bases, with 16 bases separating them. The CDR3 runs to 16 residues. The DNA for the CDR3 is TGTGCCAGCAGCCAAGATACGGCGGCCGGTGTTAATGAGCAGTTCTTC. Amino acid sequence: CASSQDTAAGVNEQFF.

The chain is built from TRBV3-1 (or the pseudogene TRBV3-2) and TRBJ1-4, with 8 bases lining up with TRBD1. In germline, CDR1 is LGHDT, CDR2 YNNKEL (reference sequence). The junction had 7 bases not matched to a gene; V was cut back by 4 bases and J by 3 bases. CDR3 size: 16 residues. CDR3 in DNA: TGTGCCAGCAGCCTTGGACAGGGCCTTGCTAATGAAAAACTGTTTTTT. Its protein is CASSLGQGLANEKLFF.

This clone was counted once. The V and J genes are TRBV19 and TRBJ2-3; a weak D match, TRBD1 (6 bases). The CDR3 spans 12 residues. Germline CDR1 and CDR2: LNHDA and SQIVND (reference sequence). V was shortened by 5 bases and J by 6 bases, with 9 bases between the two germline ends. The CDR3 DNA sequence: TGTGCCAGTAGTCAAACAGGGGATACGCAGTATTTT. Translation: CASSQTGDTQYF.

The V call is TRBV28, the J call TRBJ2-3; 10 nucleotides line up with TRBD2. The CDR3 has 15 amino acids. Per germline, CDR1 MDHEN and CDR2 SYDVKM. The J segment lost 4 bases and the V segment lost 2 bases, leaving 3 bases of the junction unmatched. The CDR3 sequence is CASSLSGLAADTQYF. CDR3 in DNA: TGTGCCAGCAGTTTAAGTGGACTAGCGGCAGATACGCAGTATTTT.

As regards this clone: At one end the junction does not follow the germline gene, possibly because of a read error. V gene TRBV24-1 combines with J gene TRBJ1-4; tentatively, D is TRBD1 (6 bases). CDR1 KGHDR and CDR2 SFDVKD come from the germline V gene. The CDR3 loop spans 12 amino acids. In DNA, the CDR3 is TGTGCCACCAGTGAAAGGTTCCAGGGGAGGGTTTTT. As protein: CATSERFQGRVF.

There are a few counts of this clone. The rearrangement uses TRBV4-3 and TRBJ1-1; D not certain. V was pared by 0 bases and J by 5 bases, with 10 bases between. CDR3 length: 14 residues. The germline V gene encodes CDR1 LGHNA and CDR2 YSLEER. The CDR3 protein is CASSQDLTGTEAFF. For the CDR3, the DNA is TGCGCCAGCAGCCAAGATCTTACGGGAACTGAAGCTTTCTTT.

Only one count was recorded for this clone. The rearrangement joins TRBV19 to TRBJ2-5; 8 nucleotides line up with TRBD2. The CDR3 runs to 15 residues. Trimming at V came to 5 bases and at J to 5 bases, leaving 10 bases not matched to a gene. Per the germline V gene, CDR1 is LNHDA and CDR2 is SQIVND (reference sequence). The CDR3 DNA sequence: TGTGCCAGTAGTCAGGGACTAGTTCGAGAGGAGACCCAGTACTTC. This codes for CASSQGLVREETQYF.

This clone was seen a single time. The CDR3: CASSLAPDRGGTLEAFF. The CDR3 DNA reads TGTGCCAGCAGCTTGGCGCCTGACAGGGGGGGAACACTTGAAGCTTTCTTT. The chain recombines TRBV5-4 with TRBJ1-1; TRBD1 matches 9 bases. Germline-derived CDR1 and CDR2 are SGHNT and YYREEE (reference sequence). Trimming removed 0 bases from V and 7 bases from J; junction bases left unmatched: 13. This CDR3 spans 17 amino acids.

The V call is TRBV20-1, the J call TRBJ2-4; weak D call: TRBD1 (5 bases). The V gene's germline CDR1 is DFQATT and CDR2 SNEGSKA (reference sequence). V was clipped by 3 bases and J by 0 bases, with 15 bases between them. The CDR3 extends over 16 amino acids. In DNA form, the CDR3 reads TGCAGTGCTAGTCGCGGACGGACACTAGCCAAAAACATTCAGTACTTC. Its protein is CSASRGRTLAKNIQYF.